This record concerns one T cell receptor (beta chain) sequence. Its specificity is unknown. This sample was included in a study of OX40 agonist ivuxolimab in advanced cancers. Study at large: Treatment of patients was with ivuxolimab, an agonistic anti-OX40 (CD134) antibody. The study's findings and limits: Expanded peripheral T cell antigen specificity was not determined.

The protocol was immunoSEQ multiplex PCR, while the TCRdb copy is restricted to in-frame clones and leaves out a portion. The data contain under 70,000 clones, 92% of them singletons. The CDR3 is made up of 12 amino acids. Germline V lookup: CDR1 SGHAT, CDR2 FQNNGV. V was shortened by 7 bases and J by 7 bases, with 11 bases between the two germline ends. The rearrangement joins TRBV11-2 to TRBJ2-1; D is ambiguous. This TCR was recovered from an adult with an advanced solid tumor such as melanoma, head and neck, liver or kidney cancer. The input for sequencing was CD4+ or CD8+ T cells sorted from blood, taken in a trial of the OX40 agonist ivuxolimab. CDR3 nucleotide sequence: TGTGCCAGCAAGGTTAACGGGAATGAGCAGTTCTTC. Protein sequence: CASKVNGNEQFF.